This entry lists 19 T cell receptor beta chains sequenced from one sample in a study of T cell repertoires in cytomegalovirus infection. The antigens these receptors bind are not known. From the reads, TCRdb called clonotypes with MiXCR, one entry per CDR3 protein. Of under 200,000 distinct CDR3 sequences in the sample, roughly 22% were seen once. Sequencing was performed on CD8+ T cells from cultured PBMCs, taken from culture after CMV antigen stimulation. The receptor source for this set is a human donor in good health (CMV status not recorded). Some clones in this sample may be carry-over from other donors' samples.

This chain links TRBV2 with TRBJ1-1, with D unresolved. The V end was cut by 7 bases, the J end by 1 base, with 7 bases between. The germline gives CDR1 SNHLY, CDR2 FYNNEI. The CDR3 consists of 12 residues. CDR3 sequence reads: CASIKKNTEAFF. The CDR3 bases are TGTGCCAGCATTAAGAAGAACACTGAAGCTTTCTTT.

A few counts support this clonotype. V gene TRBV20-1 combines with J gene TRBJ2-3; maybe TRBD2 (6 bases). With 4 bases removed from V and 5 bases from J, the gap between germline ends came to 13 bases. From germline, CDR1 is DFQATT and CDR2 SNEGSKA (reference sequence). The CDR3 is 13 residues long. CDR3 DNA sequence: TGCAGTGCTATTGTGTTCGGGGGAGATACGCAGTATTTT. This codes for CSAIVFGGDTQYF.

This clonotype showed up just a few times. The CDR3 DNA reads as TGTGCCAGCAGGCAAAGCAGGGAAACAACTATTCTTTACGAGCAGTACTTC. Translation gives CASRQSRETTILYEQYF. This chain connects TRBV7-2 to TRBJ2-7, with D possibly being TRBD1 (5 bases). In germline, CDR1 is SGHTA, CDR2 FQGNSA. The CDR3 is made up of 17 amino acids. V was clipped by 6 bases and J by 4 bases, with 25 bases between them.

The V gene is TRBV12-3 or TRBV12-4, the J gene TRBJ1-2, with 7 bases matching TRBD1. There are 17 residues in the CDR3. V gave up 2 bases and J gave up 4 bases; unmatched junction bases: 13. CDR3: CASSLSSRTGRGYGYTF. The CDR3 nucleotides read TGTGCCAGCAGTTTATCATCAAGGACAGGTCGCGGCTATGGCTACACCTTC.

This clonotype was picked up a small number of times. The chain employs TRBV2 and TRBJ2-7, with D uncertain. This CDR3 region has 14 residues. Per germline, CDR1 SNHLY and CDR2 FYNNEI. Trimming pared 2 bases from V and 0 bases from J, leaving 8 bases between. The CDR3 reads CASSEYPDSYEQYF. CDR3 in DNA: TGTGCCAGCAGTGAATACCCAGACTCCTACGAGCAGTACTTC.

The rearrangement uses TRBV7-8 and TRBJ2-5; 9 nucleotides agree with TRBD2. The CDR3 is 18 residues long. V trimming: 5 bases; J trimming: 5 bases; junction bases outside the gene matches: 18. Per the germline V gene, CDR1 is SGHVS and CDR2 is FQNEAQ. This CDR3 reads CASSLPGTSKTPGETQYF. CDR3 sequence (DNA): TGTGCCAGCAGCCTACCGGGGACTAGCAAAACCCCGGGGGAGACCCAGTACTTC.

The chain recombines TRBV4-1 with TRBJ1-2; D might be TRBD1 (5 bases). With 5 bases removed from V and 3 bases from J, the gap between germline ends came to 22 bases. This CDR3 is built from 17 residues. Germline V gene data show CDR1 as MGHRA and CDR2 as YSYEKL. CDR3 in amino acids: CASSSHSGGGIDYGYTF. In DNA, the CDR3 is TGCGCCAGCAGCTCTCATTCGGGGGGAGGGATTGACTATGGCTACACCTTC.

The table lists this clonotype with a few counts. V is TRBV7-2 and J is TRBJ2-1; 7 bases line up with TRBD2. This CDR3 has 14 amino acids. Germline CDR1 SGHTA, CDR2 FQGNSA. V lost 0 bases, J lost 10 bases, and 6 bases stayed unmatched. This CDR3 is CASSLARTGGEQFF. The CDR3 DNA reads as TGTGCCAGCAGCTTAGCCCGGACCGGGGGGGAGCAGTTCTTC.

V and J are TRBV7-6 and TRBJ2-2; 11 bases are a match to TRBD1. V was pared by 4 bases and J by 3 bases, with 4 bases of the junction left unmatched. The CDR3 extends over 16 amino acids. Germline V gene lookup returns CDR1 SGHVS and CDR2 FNYEAQ. The CDR3 loop is CASSSTGQGDTGELFF. The DNA for the CDR3 is TGTGCCAGCAGCTCCACGGGACAGGGGGACACCGGGGAGCTGTTTTTT.

The chain has TRBV7-2 and TRBJ2-2; TRBD2 might be the D (6 bases). Germline CDR1 reads SGHTA; CDR2 reads FQGNSA. The CDR3 is made up of 16 amino acids. Trimming removed 8 bases at V and 2 bases at J, with 18 bases between. CDR3 sequence (DNA): TGTGCCAGCGAAAGATGGATCGGGAGAAACACCGGGGAGCTGTTTTTT. Translating it yields CASERWIGRNTGELFF. The whole variable domain, remainder taken from reference TRBV7-2 and TRBJ2-2, is GAGVSQSPSNKVTEKGKDVELRCDPISGHTALYWYRQSLGQGLEFLIYFQGNSAPDKSGLPSDRFSAERTGGSVSTLTIQRTQQEDSAVYLCASERWIGRNTGELFFGEGSRLTVL.

This clonotype occurred a few times. The chain has TRBV10-3 and TRBJ2-3; 11 positions match TRBD2. CDR1 and CDR2 from the germline V gene are ENHRY and SYGVKD. This CDR3 contains 15 residues. V lost 5 bases to trimming and J lost 2 bases; unmatched junction nucleotides: 3. The CDR3 DNA sequence: TGTGCCATCAGTACGACTAGCGGGGACACAGATACGCAGTATTTT. Protein product: CAISTTSGDTDTQYF.

The chain is built from TRBV7-6 and TRBJ2-7; 7 positions agree with TRBD1. Losses at the gene ends were 1 base for V and 7 bases for J; bases not matched to a gene: 10. The CDR3 length is 15 residues. From germline, CDR1 is SGHVS and CDR2 FNYEAQ. CDR3 DNA sequence: TGTGCCAGCAGCTTAGTCGAGGCAGGGGGAAGGGAGCAGTACTTC. It yields the protein CASSLVEAGGREQYF.

This sequence joins TRBV4-1 and TRBJ2-1; weak D call: TRBD2 (6 bases). The CDR3 is made up of 13 amino acids. The germline CDR1 and CDR2 sequences are MGHRA and YSYEKL. Trimming cost V 3 bases and J 15 bases, with 18 bases left between them. The CDR3: CASSQKIGTQPFF. In nucleotides, the CDR3 is TGCGCCAGCAGCCAGAAAATAGGGACTCAACCGTTCTTC.

This clonotype was seen a few times. V and J are TRBV6-2 or TRBV6-3 and TRBJ1-1, with D possibly being TRBD1 (5 bases). CDR1 and CDR2 from the germline V gene are MNHEY and SVGEGT. V shed 7 bases and J shed 4 bases, with 19 bases lying between them. The CDR3 loop spans 15 amino acids. The CDR3: CASIRQIYEGTEAFF. DNA for the CDR3: TGTGCCAGCATTAGACAGATCTATGAGGGCACTGAAGCTTTCTTT.

V gene TRBV7-9 combines with J gene TRBJ2-7; 10 positions match TRBD1. In germline, CDR1 is SEHNR, CDR2 FQNEAQ (reference sequence). The CDR3 runs 15 residues. The V segment lost 6 bases and the J segment 5 bases; nucleotides outside the gene matches: 10. CDR3 residues: CASRQRDRGIDEQYF. The CDR3 DNA follows: TGTGCCAGCAGACAAAGGGACAGGGGAATAGACGAGCAGTACTTC.

The chain couples TRBV10-2 to TRBJ2-1; 8 nucleotides match TRBD2. This CDR3 contains 13 residues. Germline V gene sequence: CDR1 WSHSY, CDR2 SAAADI. With V trimmed by 6 bases and J by 4 bases, 2 bases remained unmatched. CDR3 region: CASRLAEYNEQFF. CDR3 nucleotides: TGCGCCAGCAGACTAGCGGAATACAATGAGCAGTTCTTC.

In this sample, this clonotype turned up a few times. The chain recombines TRBV7-9 with TRBJ2-7; possible D gene TRBD1, 6 bases. The CDR3 extends over 14 amino acids. V was pared by 5 bases and J by 6 bases, with 17 bases between. Germline CDR1 is SEHNR and CDR2 is FQNEAQ (reference sequence). CDR3 nucleotide sequence: TGTGCCAGCAGCCCTGGGACAAGTTTTGGCGAGCAGTACTTC. Translated, it gives CASSPGTSFGEQYF. Complete variable domain (other parts from reference TRBV7-9 and TRBJ2-7): DTGVSQNPRHKITKRGQNVTFRCDPISEHNRLYWYRQTLGQGPEFLTYFQNEAQLEKSRLLSDRFSAERPKGSFSTLEIQRTEQGDSAMYLCASSPGTSFGEQYFGPGTRLTVT.

Many counts were recorded for this clonotype. CDR3 sequence: CASSSNREVNQPQHF. The CDR3 coding sequence is TGTGCCAGCAGCTCCAACAGGGAAGTTAATCAGCCCCAGCATTTT. The V call is TRBV7-2, the J call TRBJ1-5; tentatively, D is TRBD1 (6 bases). The CDR3 has 15 amino acids. Trimming took off 4 bases at V and 4 bases at J, with 14 bases between the two ends. Per the germline V gene, CDR1 is SGHTA and CDR2 is FQGNSA.

The chain couples TRBV7-9 to TRBJ1-5, with D uncertain. Trimming removed 4 bases from V and 0 bases from J, with 13 bases in between. This CDR3 comprises 16 residues. Per the germline V gene, CDR1 is SEHNR and CDR2 is FQNEAQ (reference sequence). CDR3 protein: CASSSSAPYSNQPQHF. For the CDR3, the DNA is TGTGCCAGCAGCTCCTCGGCACCTTATAGCAATCAGCCCCAGCATTTT.